The text below deals with one TCR beta chain. V dropped 0 bases and J dropped 7 bases, with 8 bases sitting between them. CDR3 size: 14 residues. Germline CDR1 is SGHNT and CDR2 is YYREEE (reference sequence). The data belong to a study of blood T cell repertoires in COVID-19. The overall study: The study drew acute and convalescent COVID-19 samples from the United States, Italy and Spain. The analysed material was cDNA or gDNA that came from T cells, B-cell-depleted T cells, or PBMCs.

As handled by the study authors: Amplification of reference gene primers was used by the study to estimate nucleated cell counts. The repertoire was sequenced with immunoSEQ multiplex PCR; TCRdb's copy has only in-frame clones and lacks some. For V, J and clone size, that table is used; D and trimming come from the DNA. The table lists 200,000 or so clones, 79% of them singletons. Sequenced: peripheral blood. The rearrangement links TRBV5-4 to TRBJ1-6; D might be TRBD1 (5 bases). The clonotype was recovered from a man between 60 and 70 years old with active or convalescent COVID-19. The CDR3 here is CASSLEQGNSPLHF. The CDR3 nucleotides are TGTGCCAGCAGCTTGGAGCAGGGAAATTCACCCCTCCACTTT.